This record covers a single T cell receptor beta chain. Its antigen is as yet unknown. V lost 3 bases, J lost 2 bases, and 11 bases lay in between. The CDR3 contains 15 residues. Germline CDR1 is SGHTA and CDR2 is FQGTGA. This record comes from a study of T cell repertoires in cytomegalovirus infection. Overall study: CMV epitopes in the study were HLA-C-restricted (recently identified) and HLA-B-restricted (well studied). Overall study findings and caveats: Totalled public TCR beta family frequency picked out people who carried CMV plus the relevant HLA.

TCRdb recomputed calls from the reads with MiXCR, one row per CDR3 protein. The table shows approximately 120,000 distinct CDR3 sequences, with 29% occurring only once. This clonotype was sampled from a human donor in good health (CMV status not recorded). Some clones in this sample may be carry-over from other donors' samples. The source material was CD8+ T cells from cultured PBMCs, sampled from culture after CMV antigen stimulation. J is TRBJ1-3 and V is TRBV7-3; perhaps TRBD1 as D (6 bases). The CDR3 region has the DNA TGTGCCAGCAGCTTGACAGGAGCAACTGGAAACACCATATATTTT. Translating gives CASSLTGATGNTIYF.